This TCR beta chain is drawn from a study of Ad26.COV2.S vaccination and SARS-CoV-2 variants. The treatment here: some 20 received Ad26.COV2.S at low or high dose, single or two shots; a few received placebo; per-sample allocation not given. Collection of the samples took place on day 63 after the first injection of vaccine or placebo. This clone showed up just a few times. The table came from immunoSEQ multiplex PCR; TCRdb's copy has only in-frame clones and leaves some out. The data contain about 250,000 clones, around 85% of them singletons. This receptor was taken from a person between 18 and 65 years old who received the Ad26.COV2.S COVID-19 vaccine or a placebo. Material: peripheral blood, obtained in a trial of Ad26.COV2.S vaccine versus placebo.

The CDR3 loop reads CASSESGLGVYGYTF. As DNA, the CDR3 is TGTGCCAGCAGTGAATCGGGCTTAGGGGTATATGGCTACACCTTC. The chain has TRBV6-1 and TRBJ1-2; D perhaps matches TRBD1 (5 bases). The CDR3 totals 15 residues. CDR1 is MNHNS, CDR2 SASEGT, per germline. Trimming took off 2 bases at V and 5 bases at J, with 15 bases between the two ends.